The 17 T cell receptor beta chains given below trace back to one sample, sequenced in a study of shared clonotypes between healthy human individuals. Naive CD8 populations comprised CD45RO-negative cells positively selected for CCR7, excluding terminally differentiated effector memory CD45RA+ cells. Sequencing used immunoSEQ multiplex PCR; TCRdb keeps in-frame clones, though not all of them. The sample has roughly 2.1 million clones, around 93% seen once. Sequencing was carried out using naive CD8+ T cells from PBMCs. The receptors were sampled from a man between 18 and 35 years old in good health. Some clones in this sample may be carry-over from other donors' samples.

V gene TRBV27 combines with J gene TRBJ2-3; maybe TRBD1 (6 bases). Deletions cut 6 bases from V and 4 bases from J, with 8 bases between. CDR1 is MNHEY and CDR2 is SMNVEV in the germline V gene (reference sequence). CDR3 length: 12 amino acids. CDR3: CASRPGADTQYF. For the CDR3, the DNA is TGTGCCAGCAGGCCAGGGGCAGATACGCAGTATTTT.

The chain joins TRBV4-3 to TRBJ1-2; unclear D gene. Germline V lookup: CDR1 LGHNA, CDR2 YSLEER. V dropped 1 base and J dropped 2 bases, with 14 bases sitting between them. CDR3 size: 16 residues. The CDR3 region has the DNA TGCGCCAGCAGCCAAGGGACCGGCGATTACAACTATGGCTACACCTTC. This gives the protein CASSQGTGDYNYGYTF.

This clone was detected only a few times. This chain joins TRBV6-5 and TRBJ2-7; TRBD1 matches at 8 bases. J lost 0 bases, V lost 4 bases, and 2 bases had no gene match. Germline V gene data show CDR1 as MNHEY and CDR2 as SVGAGI. CDR3 length: 14 residues. CDR3: CASSSGTGSYEQYF. CDR3 bases: TGTGCCAGCAGTTCCGGGACAGGCTCCTACGAGCAGTACTTC.

V usage is TRBV19 and J usage is TRBJ1-1; D unresolved. Germline lookup yields CDR1 LNHDA and CDR2 SQIVND (reference sequence). CDR3 size: 12 residues. V shed 6 bases and J shed 5 bases, with 10 bases lying between them. CDR3 residues: CASRGFQTEAFF. CDR3 DNA sequence: TGTGCCAGTAGGGGGTTTCAGACTGAAGCTTTCTTT.

The chain recombines TRBV7-9 with TRBJ2-7, with a possible D match to TRBD1 (6 bases). V dropped 4 bases and J dropped 0 bases, with 10 bases sitting between them. This CDR3 contains 14 residues. Germline loops: CDR1 SEHNR, CDR2 FQNEAQ (reference sequence). As DNA, the CDR3 is TGTGCCAGCAGCTCTGTACAGGGCTCCTACGAGCAGTACTTC. Amino acids: CASSSVQGSYEQYF.

This sequence joins TRBV29-1 and TRBJ2-1, with 7 bases identical to TRBD2. V was pared by 4 bases and J by 4 bases, with 19 bases of the junction left unmatched. Per the germline V gene, CDR1 is SQVTM and CDR2 is ANQGSEA. The CDR3 is 18 amino acids. The CDR3 sequence is CSVGGGRDRSWVYNEQFF. Written as DNA, the CDR3 is TGCAGCGTTGGGGGGGGACGGGACCGGAGTTGGGTTTACAATGAGCAGTTCTTC.

The chain employs TRBV5-6 and TRBJ2-5; a weak D match, TRBD2 (6 bases). CDR3 length: 14 amino acids. The V end was cut by 0 bases, the J end by 5 bases, with 11 bases between. CDR1 and CDR2 from the germline V gene are SGHDT and YYEEEE. Here the CDR3 DNA reads TGTGCCAGCAGCTTGGACCGCCGGGGGGAGACCCAGTACTTC. This encodes CASSLDRRGETQYF.

The chain combines TRBV4-1 with TRBJ1-1; 7 nucleotides agree with TRBD1. J lost 1 base, V lost 3 bases, and 5 bases had no gene match. CDR1 is MGHRA and CDR2 is YSYEKL in the germline V gene. CDR3 size: 15 residues. In DNA form, the CDR3 reads TGCGCCAGCAGCCAGGAACAGGGGTGGAACACTGAAGCTTTCTTT. Translated, it gives CASSQEQGWNTEAFF.

J is TRBJ2-1 and V is TRBV9, with D tentatively TRBD1 (5 bases). CDR3 size: 14 residues. The germline V and J ends were trimmed by 0 bases and 6 bases, with 10 bases remaining between them. Looked up from germline, CDR1 is SGDLS and CDR2 is YYNGEE. CDR3 amino acids: CASSVEGVGNEQFF. The CDR3 DNA reads as TGTGCCAGCAGCGTAGAAGGGGTGGGCAATGAGCAGTTCTTC.

This clone appeared once. This same CDR3 is encoded by further DNA sequences in the sample. This sequence joins TRBV29-1 and TRBJ2-7; 14 bases align to TRBD2. Trimming took 6 bases from V and 3 from J; bases not matched to a gene: 1. The CDR3 runs to 13 residues. Germline V gene lookup returns CDR1 SQVTM and CDR2 ANQGSEA. In nucleotides, the CDR3 is TGCAGCGTAGGGACTAGCGGGAGCTACGAGCAGTACTTC. Its protein product is CSVGTSGSYEQYF.

The CDR3 DNA reads TGTGCCAGCAGTTTAGAGACTAGCGGTAGCACAGATACGCAGTATTTT. As protein: CASSLETSGSTDTQYF. The gene calls are TRBV27 and TRBJ2-3; 9 bases fit TRBD2. The germline V gene has CDR1 MNHEY and CDR2 SMNVEV (reference sequence). V gave up 2 bases and J gave up 0 bases; unmatched junction bases: 3. The CDR3 runs 16 residues.

The V call is TRBV7-9, the J call TRBJ2-5, with D perhaps matching TRBD2 (5 bases). Judging by the DNA end, TRBJ2-7 fits better; the J call may be wrong. Germline CDR1 is SEHNR and CDR2 is FQNEAQ (reference sequence). This CDR3 has 18 amino acids. CDR3 residues: CASSPHLVFTTPRDEQYF. DNA of the CDR3: TGTGCCAGCAGCCCCCACTTGGTGTTTACGACACCGCGGGACGAGCAGTACTTC.

This rearrangement joins TRBV6-4 to TRBJ1-4; TRBD1 might be the D (6 bases). The CDR3 sequence is 15 residues long. V lost 3 bases, J lost 3 bases, and 11 bases lay in between. Germline lookup yields CDR1 MRHNA and CDR2 SNTAGT. The CDR3 protein is CASSEFEGANEKLFF. CDR3 coding DNA: TGTGCCAGCAGTGAATTTGAGGGGGCTAATGAAAAACTGTTTTTT.

The V and J genes are TRBV6-5 and TRBJ2-7; TRBD2 matches at 7 bases. V lost 5 bases to trimming and J lost 2 bases; unmatched junction nucleotides: 6. There are 14 residues in the CDR3. Per germline, CDR1 MNHEY and CDR2 SVGAGI. CDR3 sequence (DNA): TGTGCCAGCAGTCCACTAGCGCTCCCCTACGAGCAGTACTTC. Translated: CASSPLALPYEQYF.

J is TRBJ2-5 and V is TRBV7-8; D is possibly TRBD1 (7 bases). Trimming left V 1 base short and J 2 bases short, with 23 bases between. CDR3 length: 19 amino acids. Germline assignment: CDR1 SGHVS and CDR2 FQNEAQ. CDR3 DNA: TGTGCCAGCAGCTTAGTAAGGCAGGGGGGCGATCGGACTCAAGAGACCCAGTACTTC. Its protein is CASSLVRQGGDRTQETQYF.

The chain uses TRBV4-1 and TRBJ1-2; D might be TRBD1 (6 bases). The CDR3 covers 15 residues. The V and J ends lost 4 bases and 0 bases respectively, with 12 bases between them. CDR1 and CDR2 from the germline V gene are MGHRA and YSYEKL. The CDR3 DNA reads TGCGCCAGCAGCCTCGGACAGTCTACTAACTATGGCTACACCTTC. This translates into CASSLGQSTNYGYTF.

J is TRBJ2-1 and V is TRBV15, with 9 bases that match TRBD1. V dropped 0 bases and J dropped 2; count of bases not matched to a gene: 5. Germline V gives CDR1 LNHNV, CDR2 YYDKDF (reference sequence). The CDR3 extends over 17 amino acids. CDR3 DNA: TGTGCCACCAGCAGAGATTGGGGACAGGGACCCTACAATGAGCAGTTCTTC. It codes for CATSRDWGQGPYNEQFF.